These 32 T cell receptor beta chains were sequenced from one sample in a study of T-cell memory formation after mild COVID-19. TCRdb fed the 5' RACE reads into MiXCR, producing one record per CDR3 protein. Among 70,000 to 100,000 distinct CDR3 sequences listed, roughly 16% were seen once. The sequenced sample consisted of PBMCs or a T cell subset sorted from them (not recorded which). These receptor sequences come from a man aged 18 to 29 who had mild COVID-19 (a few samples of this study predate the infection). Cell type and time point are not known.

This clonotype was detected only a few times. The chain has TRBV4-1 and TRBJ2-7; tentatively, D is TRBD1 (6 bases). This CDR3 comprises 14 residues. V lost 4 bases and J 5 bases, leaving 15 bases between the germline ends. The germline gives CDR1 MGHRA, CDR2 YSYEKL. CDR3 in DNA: TGCGCCAGCAGCCGAGTGGGGGCATCGGACGAGCAGTACGTC. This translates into CASSRVGASDEQYV.

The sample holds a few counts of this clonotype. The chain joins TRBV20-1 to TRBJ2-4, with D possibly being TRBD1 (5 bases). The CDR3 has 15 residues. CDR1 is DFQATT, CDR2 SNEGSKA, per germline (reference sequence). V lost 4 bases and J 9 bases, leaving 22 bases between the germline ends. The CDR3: CSAIRQTDDQGIQYF. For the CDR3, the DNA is TGCAGTGCTATAAGACAGACCGACGACCAAGGCATTCAGTACTTC.

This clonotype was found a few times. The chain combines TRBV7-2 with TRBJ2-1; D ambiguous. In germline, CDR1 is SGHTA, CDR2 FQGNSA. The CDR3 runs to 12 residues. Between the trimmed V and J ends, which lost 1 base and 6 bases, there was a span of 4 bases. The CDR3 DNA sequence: TGTGCCAGCAGCTTAGTGTCCAATGAGCAGTTCTTC. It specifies CASSLVSNEQFF.

The CDR3 region has the DNA TGTGCCAGCAGTTACGGTCCCAATGAGCAGTTCTTC. It translates to CASSYGPNEQFF. V gene TRBV12-3 or TRBV12-4 combines with J gene TRBJ2-1; D unresolved. This CDR3 spans 12 amino acids. V lost 4 bases to trimming and J lost 6 bases, with 7 bases between them.

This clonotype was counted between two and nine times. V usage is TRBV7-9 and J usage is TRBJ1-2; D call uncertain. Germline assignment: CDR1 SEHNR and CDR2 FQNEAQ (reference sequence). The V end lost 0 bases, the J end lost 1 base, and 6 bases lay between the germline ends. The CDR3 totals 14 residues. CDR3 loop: CASSLAIRNYGYTF. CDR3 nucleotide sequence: TGTGCCAGCAGCTTAGCTATTCGTAACTATGGCTACACCTTC.

This CDR3 is CASSQDPGPYEQYF. The CDR3 DNA reads TGCGCCAGCAGCCAAGATCCAGGACCCTACGAGCAGTACTTC. V usage is TRBV4-1 and J usage is TRBJ2-7; D not certain. The V gene's germline CDR1 is MGHRA and CDR2 YSYEKL. Trimming removed 0 bases from V and 2 bases from J, with 8 bases in between. The CDR3 sequence is 14 residues long.

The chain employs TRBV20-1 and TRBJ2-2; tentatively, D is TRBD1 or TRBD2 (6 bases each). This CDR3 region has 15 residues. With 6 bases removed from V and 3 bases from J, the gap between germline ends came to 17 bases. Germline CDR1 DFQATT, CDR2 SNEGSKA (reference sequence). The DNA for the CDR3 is TGCAGTGCCCGAAGGGGGACTGGGTACACCGGGGAGCTGTTTTTT. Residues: CSARRGTGYTGELFF.

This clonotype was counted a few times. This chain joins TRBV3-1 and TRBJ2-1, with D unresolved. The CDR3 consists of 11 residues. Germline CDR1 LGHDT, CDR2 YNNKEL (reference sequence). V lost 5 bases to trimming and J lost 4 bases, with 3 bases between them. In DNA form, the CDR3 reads TGTGCCAGCAGCGAGTACAATGAGCAGTTCTTC. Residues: CASSEYNEQFF.

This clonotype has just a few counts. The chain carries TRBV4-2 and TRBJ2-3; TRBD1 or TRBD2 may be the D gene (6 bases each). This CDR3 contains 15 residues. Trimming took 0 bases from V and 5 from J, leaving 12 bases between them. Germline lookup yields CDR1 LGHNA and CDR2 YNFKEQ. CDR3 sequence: CASSQDWGAVDTQYF. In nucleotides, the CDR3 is TGTGCCAGCAGCCAAGACTGGGGGGCGGTAGATACGCAGTATTTT.

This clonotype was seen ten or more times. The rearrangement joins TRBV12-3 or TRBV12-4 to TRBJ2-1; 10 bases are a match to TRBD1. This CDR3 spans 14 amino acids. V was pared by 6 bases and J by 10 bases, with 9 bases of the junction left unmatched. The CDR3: CASRPRGQGNEQFF. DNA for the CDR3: TGTGCCAGCAGGCCCAGGGGACAGGGGAACGAGCAGTTCTTC.

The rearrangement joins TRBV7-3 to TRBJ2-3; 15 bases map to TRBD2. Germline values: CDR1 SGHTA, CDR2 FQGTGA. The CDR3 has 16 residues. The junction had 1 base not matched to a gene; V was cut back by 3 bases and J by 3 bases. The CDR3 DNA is TGTGCCAGCAGCTTGGGGACTAGCGGGGGGACAGATACGCAGTATTTT. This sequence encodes CASSLGTSGGTDTQYF.

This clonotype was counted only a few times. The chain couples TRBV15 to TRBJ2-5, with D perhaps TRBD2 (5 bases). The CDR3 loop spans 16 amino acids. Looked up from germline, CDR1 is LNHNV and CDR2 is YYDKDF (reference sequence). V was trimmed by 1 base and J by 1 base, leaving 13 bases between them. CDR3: CATSRGPPGSQETQYF. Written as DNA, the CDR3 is TGTGCCACCAGCAGAGGGCCCCCGGGAAGCCAAGAGACCCAGTACTTC.

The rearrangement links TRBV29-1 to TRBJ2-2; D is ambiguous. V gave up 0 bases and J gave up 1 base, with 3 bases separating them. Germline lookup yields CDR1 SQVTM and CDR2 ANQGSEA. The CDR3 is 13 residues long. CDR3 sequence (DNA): TGCAGCGTTGAAGAAATGAACACCGGGGAGCTGTTTTTT. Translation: CSVEEMNTGELFF.

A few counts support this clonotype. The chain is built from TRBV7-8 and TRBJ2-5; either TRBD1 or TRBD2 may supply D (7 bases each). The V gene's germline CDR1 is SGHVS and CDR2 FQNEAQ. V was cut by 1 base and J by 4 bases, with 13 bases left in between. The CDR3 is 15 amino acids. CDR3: CASSLVSGGGETQYF. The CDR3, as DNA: TGTGCCAGCAGCTTAGTGTCAGGGGGGGGAGAGACCCAGTACTTC.

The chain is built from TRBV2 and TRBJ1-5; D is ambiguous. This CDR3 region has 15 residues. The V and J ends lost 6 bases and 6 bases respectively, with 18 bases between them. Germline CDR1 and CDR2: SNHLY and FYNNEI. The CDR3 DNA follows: TGTGCCAGCAGCCCGTCCCACGGTCCAAGTCAGCCCCAGCATTTT. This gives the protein CASSPSHGPSQPQHF.

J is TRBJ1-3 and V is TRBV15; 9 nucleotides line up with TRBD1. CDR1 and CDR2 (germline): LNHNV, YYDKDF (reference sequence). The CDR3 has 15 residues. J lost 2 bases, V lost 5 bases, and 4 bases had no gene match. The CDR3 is CATSDRGVAGNTIYF. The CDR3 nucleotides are TGTGCCACCAGCGACAGGGGGGTTGCTGGAAACACCATATATTTT. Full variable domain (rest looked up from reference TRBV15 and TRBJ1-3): DAMVIQNPRYQVTQFGKPVTLSCSQTLNHNVMYWYQQKSSQAPKLLFHYYDKDFNNEADTPDNFQSRRPNTSFCFLDIRSPGLGDTAMYLCATSDRGVAGNTIYFGEGSWLTVV.

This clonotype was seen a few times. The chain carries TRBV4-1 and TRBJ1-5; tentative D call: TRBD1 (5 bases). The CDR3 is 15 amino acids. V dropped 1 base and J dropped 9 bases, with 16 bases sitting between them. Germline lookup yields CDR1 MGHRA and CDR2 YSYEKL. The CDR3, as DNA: TGCGCCAGCAGCCAAGGGCAGGGAGGCACAGGGCCCCAGCATTTT. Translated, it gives CASSQGQGGTGPQHF.

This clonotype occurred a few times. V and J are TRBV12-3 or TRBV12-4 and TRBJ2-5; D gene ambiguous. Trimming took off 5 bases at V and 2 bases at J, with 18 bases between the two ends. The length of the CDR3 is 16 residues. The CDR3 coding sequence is TGTGCCAGCAGTCCCACTCTAAGAAAGAGTCAAGAGACCCAGTACTTC. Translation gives CASSPTLRKSQETQYF.

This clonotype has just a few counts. CDR3 amino acids: CASSLRAGGEAFF. DNA for the CDR3: TGTGCCAGCAGTTTAAGGGCCGGAGGTGAAGCTTTCTTT. The chain links TRBV12-3 or TRBV12-4 to TRBJ1-1; D is unresolved. V lost 2 bases, J lost 7 bases, and 11 bases lay in between. This CDR3 has 13 amino acids.

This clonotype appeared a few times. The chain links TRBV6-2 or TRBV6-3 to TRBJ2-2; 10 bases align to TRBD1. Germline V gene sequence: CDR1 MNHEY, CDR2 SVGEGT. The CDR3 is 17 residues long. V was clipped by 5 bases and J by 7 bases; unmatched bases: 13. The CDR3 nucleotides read TGTGCCAGCAGTGATTTCGACAGGGGGCCCTTTAGCGGGGAGCTGTTTTTT. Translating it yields CASSDFDRGPFSGELFF.

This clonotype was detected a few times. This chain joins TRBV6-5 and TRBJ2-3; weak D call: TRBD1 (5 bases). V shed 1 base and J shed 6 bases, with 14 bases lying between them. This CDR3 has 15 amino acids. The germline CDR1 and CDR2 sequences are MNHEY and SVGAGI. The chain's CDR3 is CASSYLGATQDTQYF. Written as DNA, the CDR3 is TGTGCCAGCAGTTACTTAGGGGCCACCCAGGATACGCAGTATTTT.

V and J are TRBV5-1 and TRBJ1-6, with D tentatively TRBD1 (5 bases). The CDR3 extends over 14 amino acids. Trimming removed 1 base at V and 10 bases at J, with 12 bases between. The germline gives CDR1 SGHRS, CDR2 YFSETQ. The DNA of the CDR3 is TGCGCCAGCAGCTTGACAGGCCCAGGGTCACCCCTCCACTTT. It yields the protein CASSLTGPGSPLHF.

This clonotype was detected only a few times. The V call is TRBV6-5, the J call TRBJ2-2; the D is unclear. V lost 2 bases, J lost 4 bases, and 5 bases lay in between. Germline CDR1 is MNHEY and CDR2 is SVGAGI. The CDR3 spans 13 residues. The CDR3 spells CASSYLPTGELFF. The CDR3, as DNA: TGTGCCAGCAGTTACCTACCCACCGGGGAGCTGTTTTTT.

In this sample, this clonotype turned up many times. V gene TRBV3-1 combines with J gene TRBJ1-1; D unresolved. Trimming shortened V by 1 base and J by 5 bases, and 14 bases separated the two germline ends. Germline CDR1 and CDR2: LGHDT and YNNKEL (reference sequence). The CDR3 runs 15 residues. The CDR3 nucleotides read TGTGCCAGCAGCCAAGTTTACAGCGGAGAGACTGAAGCTTTCTTT. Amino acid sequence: CASSQVYSGETEAFF. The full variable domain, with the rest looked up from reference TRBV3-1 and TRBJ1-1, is DTAVSQTPKYLVTQMGNDKSIKCEQNLGHDTMYWYKQDSKKFLKIMFSYNNKELIINETVPNRFSPKSPDKAHLNLHINSLELGDSAVYFCASSQVYSGETEAFFGQGTRLTVV.

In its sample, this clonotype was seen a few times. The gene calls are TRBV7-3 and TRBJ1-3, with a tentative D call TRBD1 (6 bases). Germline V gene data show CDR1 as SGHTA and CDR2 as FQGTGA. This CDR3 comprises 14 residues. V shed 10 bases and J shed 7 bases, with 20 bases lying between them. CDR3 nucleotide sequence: TGTGCCACTTTTCCCGGGACATCCGTGAACACCATATATTTT. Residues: CATFPGTSVNTIYF.

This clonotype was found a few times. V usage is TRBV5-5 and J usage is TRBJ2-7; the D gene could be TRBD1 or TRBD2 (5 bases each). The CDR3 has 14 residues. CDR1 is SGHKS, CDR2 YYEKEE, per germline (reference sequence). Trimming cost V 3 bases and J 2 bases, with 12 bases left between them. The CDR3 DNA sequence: TGTGCCAGCAGCTATAGGGACGGGACCTACGAGCAGTACGTC. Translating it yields CASSYRDGTYEQYV.

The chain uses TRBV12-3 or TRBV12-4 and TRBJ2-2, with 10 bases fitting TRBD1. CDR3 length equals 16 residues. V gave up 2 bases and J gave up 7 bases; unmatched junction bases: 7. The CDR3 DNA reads TGTGCCAGCAGTTTATACGGGACAGGGGCCGTCGGGGAGCTGTTTTTT. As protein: CASSLYGTGAVGELFF.

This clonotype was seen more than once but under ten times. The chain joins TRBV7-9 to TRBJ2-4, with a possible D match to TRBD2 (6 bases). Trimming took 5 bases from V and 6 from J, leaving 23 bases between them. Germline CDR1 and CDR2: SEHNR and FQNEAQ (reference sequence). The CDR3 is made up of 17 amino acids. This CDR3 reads CASSPPYAGRGGNIQYF. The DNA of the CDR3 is TGTGCCAGCAGCCCACCCTACGCCGGACGGGGAGGAAACATTCAGTACTTC.

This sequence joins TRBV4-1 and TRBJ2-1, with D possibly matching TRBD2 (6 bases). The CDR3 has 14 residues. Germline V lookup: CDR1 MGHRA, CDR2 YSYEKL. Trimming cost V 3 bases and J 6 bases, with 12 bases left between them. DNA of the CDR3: TGCGCCAGCAGCCACCCCGGGGGAGGCAATGAGCAGTTCTTC. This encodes CASSHPGGGNEQFF.

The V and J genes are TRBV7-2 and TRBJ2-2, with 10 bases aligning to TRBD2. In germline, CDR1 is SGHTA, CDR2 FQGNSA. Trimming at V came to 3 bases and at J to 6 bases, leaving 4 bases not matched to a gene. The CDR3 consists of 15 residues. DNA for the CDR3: TGTGCCAGCAGCTTCAACAGCGGGGGGGCCGGGGAGCTGTTTTTT. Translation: CASSFNSGGAGELFF.

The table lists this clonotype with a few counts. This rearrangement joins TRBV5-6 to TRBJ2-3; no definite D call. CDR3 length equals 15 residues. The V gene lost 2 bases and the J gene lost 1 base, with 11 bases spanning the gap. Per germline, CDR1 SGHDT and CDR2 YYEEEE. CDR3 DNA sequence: TGTGCCAGCAGCTTTCAGTACCCGCGCACAGATACGCAGTATTTT. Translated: CASSFQYPRTDTQYF.

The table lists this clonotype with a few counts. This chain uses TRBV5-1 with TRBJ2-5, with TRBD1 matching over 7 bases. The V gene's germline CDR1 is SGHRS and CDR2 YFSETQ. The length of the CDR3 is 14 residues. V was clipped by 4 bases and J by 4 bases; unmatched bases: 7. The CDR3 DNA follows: TGCGCCAGCAGCCCACACAGGGGTGTAGAGACCCAGTACTTC. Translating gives CASSPHRGVETQYF.